The clone carrying this T cell receptor (beta chain) was seen many times. RNA transcripts were the template for amplifying TCR beta CDR3 regions. Primed by the HTBI set, a first-round RT-PCR was run on the TCR CDR3. TCRdb itself ran the multiplex PCR reads through MiXCR, one entry per CDR3 protein. This sample has 300,000 to 450,000 distinct CDR3 sequences, with approximately 15% found just once. Trimming took 7 bases from V and 7 from J, leaving 11 bases between them. The CDR3 runs to 13 residues. These data come from a study of T cells in Graves' hyperthyroidism and ophthalmopathy. The sequence was obtained from a woman in her twenties or thirties with Graves' ophthalmopathy. The sequenced sample consisted of blood. This chain connects TRBV12-3 or TRBV12-4 to TRBJ1-6; D remains unclear. CDR3 protein: CASTAEWNSPLHF. The CDR3 DNA follows: TGTGCCAGCACTGCCGAGTGGAATTCACCCCTCCACTTT.